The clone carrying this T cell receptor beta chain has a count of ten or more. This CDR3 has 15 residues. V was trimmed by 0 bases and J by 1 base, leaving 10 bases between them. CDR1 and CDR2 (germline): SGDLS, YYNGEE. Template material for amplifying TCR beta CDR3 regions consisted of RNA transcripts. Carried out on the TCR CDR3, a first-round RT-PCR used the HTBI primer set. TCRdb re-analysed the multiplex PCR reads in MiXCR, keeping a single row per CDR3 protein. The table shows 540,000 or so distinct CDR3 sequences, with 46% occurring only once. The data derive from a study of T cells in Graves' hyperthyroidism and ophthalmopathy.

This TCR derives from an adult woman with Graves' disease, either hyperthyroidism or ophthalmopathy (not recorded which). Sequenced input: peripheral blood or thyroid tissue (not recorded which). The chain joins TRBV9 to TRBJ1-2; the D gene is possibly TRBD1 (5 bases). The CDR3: CASSVGGRFNYGYTF. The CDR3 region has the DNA TGTGCCAGCAGCGTAGGGGGACGATTTAACTATGGCTACACCTTC.